These 22 T cell receptor beta chains were sequenced from one sample in a study of blood T cell repertoires in COVID-19. Measured with immunoSEQ multiplex PCR; TCRdb has only the in-frame clones, and not every one. The sample comprises under 400,000 clones, approximately 89% of which are singletons, and about 10% rests with the top ten. Sequencing was carried out using peripheral blood. These receptors originate from a woman in her twenties or thirties with COVID-19, enrolled during active disease.

V is TRBV30 and J is TRBJ2-3; a possible D gene is TRBD1 (5 bases). Germline-derived CDR1 and CDR2 are GTSNPN and SVGIG (reference sequence). The germline V and J ends were trimmed by 1 base and 3 bases, with 14 bases remaining between them. This CDR3 region has 15 residues. CDR3 in amino acids: CAWSGGVSTTDTQYF. CDR3 DNA: TGTGCCTGGAGTGGGGGCGTCTCGACGACAGATACGCAGTATTTT. Looking up the rest from reference TRBV30 and TRBJ2-3 gives the full variable domain: SQTIHQWPATLVQPVGSPLSLECTVEGTSNPNLYWYRQAAGRGLQLLFYSVGIGQISSEVPQNLSASRPQDRQFILSSKKLLLSDSGFYLCAWSGGVSTTDTQYFGPGTRLTVL.

This clone was observed a handful of times. V and J are TRBV28 and TRBJ2-3; no reliable D call. The length of the CDR3 is 15 residues. Germline V CDR1 and CDR2: MDHEN, SYDVKM. V was trimmed by 6 bases and J by 2 bases, leaving 15 bases between them. DNA of the CDR3: TGTGCCAGCAGCCGTAGCCTCTCGAACACAGATACGCAGTATTTT. The encoded protein is CASSRSLSNTDTQYF.

This clone was seen just once. The rearrangement joins TRBV30 to TRBJ2-3; no clear D gene. The V end lost 2 bases, the J end lost 4 bases, and 7 bases lay between the germline ends. The length of the CDR3 is 12 residues. Germline lookup yields CDR1 GTSNPN and CDR2 SVGIG (reference sequence). As DNA, the CDR3 is TGTGCCTGGAGTCCTGGGCCAGATACGCAGTATTTT. Its protein is CAWSPGPDTQYF.

This chain joins TRBV7-9 and TRBJ2-3, with D hard to call. V lost 5 bases, J lost 2 bases, and 14 bases lay in between. The CDR3 has 15 amino acids. In germline, CDR1 is SEHNR, CDR2 FQNEAQ (reference sequence). The CDR3 sequence: CASSTTTTTTDTQYF. CDR3 bases: TGTGCCAGCAGCACAACAACTACAACCACAGATACGCAGTATTTT.

This chain links TRBV14 with TRBJ1-6, with D unclear. V was clipped by 2 bases and J by 10 bases, with 12 bases between them. Germline V gene sequence: CDR1 SGHDN, CDR2 FVKESK. CDR3 size: 14 residues. DNA for the CDR3: TGTGCCAGCAGCCAACTAAGAATCTGGTCACCCCTCCACTTT. It is translated as CASSQLRIWSPLHF.

The CDR3 here is CASSPGLRGAFF. DNA for the CDR3: TGTGCCAGCAGCCCCGGGCTGCGGGGAGCTTTCTTT. The J gene is TRBJ1-1, the V gene TRBV5-5; no reliable D call. The CDR3 covers 12 residues. Germline values: CDR1 SGHKS, CDR2 YYEKEE (reference sequence). V shed 4 bases and J shed 10 bases, with 14 bases lying between them.

The chain joins TRBV4-3 to TRBJ2-7, with 10 positions matching TRBD2. Germline CDR1 LGHNA, CDR2 YSLEER. This CDR3 has 16 residues. J was trimmed by 4 bases and V by 4 bases; bases with no gene match: 10. CDR3 nucleotides: TGCGCCAGCAGCCCATCCCAGCGGGAGGGCCTTTACGAGCAGTACTTC. Translated, it gives CASSPSQREGLYEQYF.

The chain is built from TRBV10-3 and TRBJ2-3, with TRBD1 identical over 7 bases. Losses at the gene ends were 6 bases for V and 3 bases for J; bases not matched to a gene: 9. Germline CDR1 and CDR2: ENHRY and SYGVKD. The CDR3 is 15 residues long. The DNA of the CDR3 is TGTGCCATCAGCCCCGACAGGGCGAATACAGATACGCAGTATTTT. Its protein product is CAISPDRANTDTQYF.

The CDR3 sequence: CASSFWGPLYEQYF. DNA for the CDR3: TGTGCCAGCAGCTTTTGGGGGCCCCTTTACGAGCAGTACTTC. The chain links TRBV5-6 to TRBJ2-7; perhaps TRBD1 as D (6 bases). The germline CDR1 and CDR2 sequences are SGHDT and YYEEEE. The CDR3 sequence is 14 residues long. V was pared by 2 bases and J by 4 bases, with 13 bases between.

J is TRBJ2-5 and V is TRBV28, with 12 bases that match TRBD2. The CDR3 length is 17 residues. Unmatched junction bases numbered 8, after V lost 4 bases and J lost 2 bases. Per germline, CDR1 MDHEN and CDR2 SYDVKM. In nucleotides, the CDR3 is TGTGCCAGCAGTTCCATTCCGACTAGCGGGAGACAAGAGACCCAGTACTTC. This sequence encodes CASSSIPTSGRQETQYF.

The chain links TRBV5-1 to TRBJ2-2; possibly TRBD1 for D (5 bases). Looked up from germline, CDR1 is SGHRS and CDR2 is YFSETQ. V dropped 3 bases and J dropped 1 base, with 13 bases sitting between them. CDR3 length equals 16 residues. CDR3 nucleotides: TGCGCCAGCAGCTACGCACGACAGAGGAACACCGGGGAGCTGTTTTTT. Translation gives CASSYARQRNTGELFF.

This clone was seen once. The chain combines TRBV6-5 with TRBJ1-6, with a tentative D call TRBD1 (5 bases). Germline CDR1 reads MNHEY; CDR2 reads SVGAGI. The CDR3 extends over 13 amino acids. Trimming pared 6 bases from V and 9 bases from J, leaving 12 bases between. CDR3 sequence: CASRAGVGSPLHF. The CDR3 DNA reads TGTGCCAGCAGGGCGGGGGTAGGTTCACCCCTCCACTTT.

V gene TRBV5-1 combines with J gene TRBJ2-3; the D gene is possibly TRBD2 (6 bases). This CDR3 comprises 15 residues. V was shortened by 4 bases and J by 3 bases, with 15 bases between the two germline ends. Germline V gives CDR1 SGHRS, CDR2 YFSETQ. Written as DNA, the CDR3 is TGCGCCAGCAGCCCCGGGTGGGCGGGGACAGATACGCAGTATTTT. This gives the protein CASSPGWAGTDTQYF.

The chain carries TRBV12-5 and TRBJ2-5, with D possibly being TRBD1 (6 bases). The germline V gene has CDR1 LGHNT and CDR2 FRNRAP. Trimming left V 6 bases short and J 3 bases short, with 8 bases between. This CDR3 has 12 residues. CDR3 in DNA: TGTGCTAGTGGGCGGACAGAAGAGACCCAGTACTTC. This gives the protein CASGRTEETQYF.

This clone was seen once. V usage is TRBV28 and J usage is TRBJ2-5; D ambiguous. This CDR3 spans 10 amino acids. V was shortened by 5 bases and J by 4 bases, with 2 bases between the two germline ends. CDR1 is MDHEN, CDR2 SYDVKM, per germline. The CDR3: CASSRETQYF. The CDR3 nucleotides read TGTGCCAGCAGTCGAGAGACCCAGTACTTC.

This chain links TRBV9 with TRBJ2-3, with D perhaps TRBD2 (5 bases). The germline gives CDR1 SGDLS, CDR2 YYNGEE. V dropped 0 bases and J dropped 4 bases, with 12 bases sitting between them. The CDR3 has 15 amino acids. This CDR3 reads CASSVALRVSDTQYF. The CDR3 nucleotides read TGTGCCAGCAGCGTAGCCCTGCGGGTCTCAGATACGCAGTATTTT.

This clone was counted once. V usage is TRBV6-6 and J usage is TRBJ2-7; the match to TRBD2 covers 7 bases. Trimming cost V 2 bases and J 7 bases; bases outside gene matches: 11. The CDR3 is made up of 15 amino acids. Germline V gene sequence: CDR1 MNHNY, CDR2 SVGAGI (reference sequence). The CDR3 DNA reads as TGTGCCAGCAGTTACCGGAGGGGACTATTAGGAGAGCAGTACTTC. Its protein is CASSYRRGLLGEQYF.

This chain joins TRBV5-1 and TRBJ2-3, with TRBD1 matching over 8 bases. The V segment lost 4 bases and the J segment 2 bases; nucleotides outside the gene matches: 15. The germline CDR1 and CDR2 sequences are SGHRS and YFSETQ. This CDR3 spans 18 amino acids. This CDR3 reads CASSIGQGGSIPTDTQYF. The CDR3, as DNA: TGCGCCAGCAGCATAGGACAGGGAGGTTCGATTCCCACAGATACGCAGTATTTT.

This clone was recorded only once. V and J are TRBV20-1 and TRBJ1-6; D gene ambiguous. CDR1 is DFQATT and CDR2 is SNEGSKA in the germline V gene (reference sequence). The germline V and J ends were trimmed by 4 bases and 11 bases, with 9 bases remaining between them. This CDR3 spans 11 amino acids. This CDR3 is CSATRGTPLHF. In nucleotides, the CDR3 is TGCAGTGCTACGAGAGGGACACCCCTCCACTTT.

V gene TRBV30 combines with J gene TRBJ1-4; D unresolved. There are 12 residues in the CDR3. Trimming shortened V by 3 bases and J by 6 bases, and 8 bases separated the two germline ends. CDR1 GTSNPN and CDR2 SVGIG come from the germline V gene (reference sequence). CDR3 loop: CAWRRSYEKLFF. The CDR3 DNA is TGTGCCTGGAGGAGATCCTATGAAAAACTGTTTTTT. Full variable domain (missing parts from reference TRBV30 and TRBJ1-4): SQTIHQWPATLVQPVGSPLSLECTVEGTSNPNLYWYRQAAGRGLQLLFYSVGIGQISSEVPQNLSASRPQDRQFILSSKKLLLSDSGFYLCAWRRSYEKLFFGSGTQLSVL.

This sequence joins TRBV5-6 and TRBJ1-2, with TRBD1 identical over 10 bases. There are 16 residues in the CDR3. Germline values: CDR1 SGHDT, CDR2 YYEEEE. The V segment lost 5 bases and the J segment 7 bases; nucleotides outside the gene matches: 14. CDR3 DNA sequence: TGTGCCAGCAGGACAACCGGCGGGACAGGGGCGAGTGGCTACACCTTC. This gives the protein CASRTTGGTGASGYTF.

The V gene is TRBV3-1 (or the pseudogene TRBV3-2), the J gene TRBJ2-1; 14 nucleotides agree with TRBD2. The CDR3 sequence is 16 residues long. The trim removed 1 base at V and 6 bases at J, leaving 2 bases unmatched. Germline values: CDR1 LGHDT, CDR2 YNNKEL (reference sequence). In DNA, the CDR3 is TGTGCCAGCAGCCAAGGGACTAGCGGGAGGACCAATGAGCAGTTCTTC. Residues: CASSQGTSGRTNEQFF.